These T cell receptor beta chains were read from a single sample in a study of cytomegalovirus exposure and HLA in healthy donors. Method: immunoSEQ multiplex PCR; TCRdb's copy keeps in-frame clones and lacks some. The data hold fewer than 85,000 clones, with around 70% observed a single time. The material sequenced was PBMCs. The receptors stem from a woman between 35 and 50 years old in good health and CMV-seropositive. Each CDR3 is given with its conserved first and last residue. Fields, in order: J gene, V gene, D gene, clone size, CDR3 protein, CDR3 DNA. The D gene is left open where the match is weak. Clone size is not always given. Where it is, it says once, few, many or a class for expanded clones.

TRBJ1-1,TRBV2,.,few,CASSGEGMATEAFF,TGTGCCAGCAGTGGGGAGGGAATGGCGACTGAAGCTTTCTTT
TRBJ2-1,TRBV5-1,.,.,CASSQNEQFF,TGCGCCAGCAGCCAAAATGAGCAGTTCTTC
TRBJ2-3,TRBV4-3,TRBD2,.,CASSQDRSVSGLATDTQYF,TGCGCCAGCAGCCAAGATAGGTCCGTGTCGGGACTAGCGACAGATACGCAGTATTTT
TRBJ2-7,TRBV5-4,TRBD1,.,CASSSTGDSYEQYF,TGTGCCAGCAGCTCGACAGGGGACAGCTACGAGCAGTACTTC
TRBJ2-1,TRBV18,TRBD1,.,CASSSTGVSYNEQFF,TGTGCCAGCTCTTCGACAGGGGTCTCCTACAATGAGCAGTTCTTC
TRBJ1-6,TRBV6-1,TRBD1,.,CASSESRGQYNSPLHF,TGTGCCAGCAGTGAATCCAGGGGACAGTATAATTCACCCCTCCACTTT
TRBJ2-7,TRBV5-1,.,.,CASSLGLNSYEQYF,TGCGCCAGCAGCTTGGGACTGAACTCCTACGAGCAGTACTTC
TRBJ2-3,TRBV2,TRBD2,.,CASSPSDRGGGTDTQYF,TGTGCCAGCAGTCCCAGTGACCGGGGGGGCGGCACAGATACGCAGTATTTT
TRBJ2-7,TRBV5-1,TRBD1,.,CASSQGQAGSYEQYF,TGCGCCAGCAGCCAAGGACAGGCGGGTTCCTACGAGCAGTACTTC
TRBJ1-4,TRBV30,TRBD1,.,CAWSPGQGLEKLFF,TGTGCCTGGAGTCCGGGACAGGGGCTTGAAAAACTGTTTTTT
TRBJ2-2,TRBV6-5,.,once,CASSGGRKDTGELFF,TGTGCCAGCAGTGGGGGGAGGAAAGACACCGGGGAGCTGTTTTTT
TRBJ1-5,TRBV6-1,TRBD1,once,CASSTGDYQPQHF,TGTGCCAGCAGTACAGGGGACTATCAGCCCCAGCATTTT